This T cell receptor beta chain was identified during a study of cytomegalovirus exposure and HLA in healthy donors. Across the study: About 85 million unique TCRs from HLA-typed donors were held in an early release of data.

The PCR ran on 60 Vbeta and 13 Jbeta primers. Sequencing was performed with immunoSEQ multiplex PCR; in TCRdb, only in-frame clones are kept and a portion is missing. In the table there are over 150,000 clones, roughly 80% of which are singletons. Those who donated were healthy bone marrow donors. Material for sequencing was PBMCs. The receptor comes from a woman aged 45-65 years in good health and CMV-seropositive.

CDR3 amino acids: CASSEERETQYF. For the CDR3, the DNA is TGTGCCAGCAGTGAGGAGCGGGAGACCCAGTACTTC. The V gene is TRBV2, the J gene TRBJ2-5; perhaps TRBD2 as D (5 bases). The length of the CDR3 is 12 residues. Trimming removed 3 bases at V and 5 bases at J, with 7 bases between. From germline, CDR1 is SNHLY and CDR2 FYNNEI.